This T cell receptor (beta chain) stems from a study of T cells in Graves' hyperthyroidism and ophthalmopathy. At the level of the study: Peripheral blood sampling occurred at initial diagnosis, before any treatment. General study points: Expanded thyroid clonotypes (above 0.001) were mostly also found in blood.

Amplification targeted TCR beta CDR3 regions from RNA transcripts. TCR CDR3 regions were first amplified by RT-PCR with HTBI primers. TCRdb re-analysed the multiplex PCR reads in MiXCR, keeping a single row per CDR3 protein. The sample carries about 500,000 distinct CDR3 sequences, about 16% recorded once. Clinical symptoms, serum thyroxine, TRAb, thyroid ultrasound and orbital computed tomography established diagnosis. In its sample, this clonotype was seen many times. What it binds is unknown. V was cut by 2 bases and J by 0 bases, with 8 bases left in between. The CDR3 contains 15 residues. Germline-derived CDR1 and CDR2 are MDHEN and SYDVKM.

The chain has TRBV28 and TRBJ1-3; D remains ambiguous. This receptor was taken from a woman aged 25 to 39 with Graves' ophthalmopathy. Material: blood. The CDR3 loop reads CASSLSSPSGNTIYF. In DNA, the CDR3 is TGTGCCAGCAGTTTAAGCTCTCCCTCTGGAAACACCATATATTTT. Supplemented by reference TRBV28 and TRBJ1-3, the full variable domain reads DVKVTQSSRYLVKRTGEKVFLECVQDMDHENMFWYRQDPGLGLRLIYFSYDVKMKEKGDIPEGYSVSREKKERFSLILESASTNQTSMYLCASSLSSPSGNTIYFGEGSWLTVV.